This T cell receptor (beta chain) was identified in a study of T cells in Graves' hyperthyroidism and ophthalmopathy. The ends were cut back, 4 bases at V and 5 bases at J, with 15 bases in the middle. The CDR3 totals 13 residues. CDR1 and CDR2 from the germline V gene are SQVTM and ANQGSEA. RNA transcripts served as the template for amplifying TCR beta CDR3 regions. The HTBI primer set was used in a first-round RT-PCR of the TCR CDR3. TCRdb fed the multiplex PCR reads into MiXCR, producing one record per CDR3 protein. The repertoire holds 300,000 to 450,000 distinct CDR3 sequences, with roughly 14% as singletons.

The sequencing input was blood. The V gene is TRBV29-1, the J gene TRBJ2-7; weak D call: TRBD1 (6 bases). The TCR was taken from a woman under 30 with Graves' hyperthyroidism that later progressed to Graves' ophthalmopathy. CDR3 nucleotides: TGCAGCGTTGCGGACAGTCCCCGAAACGAGCAGTACTTC. This translates into CSVADSPRNEQYF.